The sequence of this T cell receptor (beta chain) was determined in a study of T-cell reconstitution after alpha-beta-depleted transplantation in children. Study-wide points: T-cell numbers and diversity one year post-transplant derived largely from freshly generated T cells.

The V and J ends lost 4 bases and 1 base, in that order; junction bases with no gene match: 14. Germline V gene data show CDR1 as LGHDT and CDR2 as YNNKEL (reference sequence). CDR3 size: 18 residues. Concerning this clonotype itself: Its antigen remains unknown.

It was with unique molecular identifiers that the TCRbeta library was prepared. TCRdb redid the calling of the PCR reads with MiXCR, one entry per CDR3 protein. Among about 470,000 distinct CDR3 sequences listed, over 40% were seen once. This specimen consisted of PBMCs, obtained before TCRalphabeta/CD19-depleted stem cell transplant. The sequence was collected from a girl aged 2 to 9 with aplastic anemia, due to receive a stem cell transplant. This chain connects TRBV3-1 to TRBJ2-3; the match to TRBD2 covers 7 bases. CDR3 nucleotide sequence: TGTGCCAGCAGCCCGATAATAGGACTAGTAAAGGGCACAGATACGCAGTATTTT. Its translation is CASSPIIGLVKGTDTQYF.